Presented here are 17 T cell receptor beta chains from one specimen sequenced in a study of T cell clonality in common variable immunodeficiency. Regarding the study as a whole: Fewer deletions and N-nucleotide insertions were reportedly seen in common variable immunodeficiency TCR beta sequences.

Their recognized antigens are unknown. Measured with immunoSEQ multiplex PCR; TCRdb has only the in-frame clones, and not every one. Listed for the sample are approximately 38,000 clones, none seen a single time. Sequencing used peripheral blood mononuclear cells. These receptors originate from a human donor with common variable immunodeficiency.

This clone has just a few counts. The sequenced CDR3 bases are TGTGCCAGCAGCTATTGGGGGGGCAGAAACTACGAG. This sequence encodes CASSYWGGRNYE. From start to end, the CDR3 is CASSYWGGRNYEQYF. The rearrangement links TRBV7-9 to TRBJ2-7; the D gene is possibly TRBD2 (7 bases). The read gets to within 3 residues of the CDR3 end, and the germline J gene fills in the rest. V was trimmed by 4 bases and J by 3 bases, leaving 16 bases between them. CDR3 length: 15 residues. Germline V gene lookup returns CDR1 SEHNR and CDR2 FQNEAQ (reference sequence).

The sample holds many counts of this clone. The sequenced fragment ends 3 residues before the CDR3 boundary, so the rest is inferred from the germline J gene. The rearrangement links TRBV6-2 or TRBV6-3 to TRBJ1-5; 8 positions agree with TRBD1. This CDR3 has 14 amino acids. The germline CDR1 and CDR2 sequences are MNHEY and SVGEGT. Unmatched junction bases numbered 10, after V lost 7 bases and J lost 8 bases. The CDR3 loop reads CASTSDRVGKPQHF. CDR3 DNA (partial): TGTGCCAGCACCTCGGACAGGGTTGGGAAGCCC.

This clone was observed many times. The DNA ends 3 residues before the CDR3 does, and the rest of the CDR3 is filled in from the germline J gene. This chain links TRBV5-1 with TRBJ1-1; 8 bases are shared with TRBD1. V shed 5 bases, J shed 1 base, and the junction held 4 bases outside the gene matches. This CDR3 has 14 amino acids. CDR1 and CDR2 from the germline V gene are SGHRS and YFSETQ. CDR3 bases read: TGCGCCAGCAGATGGACAGGGACGAACACTGAA. This codes for CASRWTGTNTE. The CDR3 in full is CASRWTGTNTEAFF.

For this clone: Coverage ceases 3 residues before the CDR3 finishes, and the germline J gene fills in the end. The V call is TRBV5-6, the J call TRBJ2-3, with 8 nucleotides matching TRBD1. This CDR3 has 13 residues. The V gene's germline CDR1 is SGHDT and CDR2 YYEEEE. The sequenced part of the CDR3 DNA is TGTGCCAGCAGCGGATTTCAGGGGGCGACG. This sequence encodes CASSGFQGAT. The full CDR3 protein reads CASSGFQGATQYF.

The table lists this clone with many counts. With the read ending 3 residues before the CDR3 end, the germline J gene is used to fill in that end. The gene calls are TRBV5-1 and TRBJ1-5, with D perhaps TRBD1 (5 bases). The CDR3 has 15 amino acids. The V and J ends lost 0 bases and 3 bases respectively, with 10 bases between them. Per germline, CDR1 SGHRS and CDR2 YFSETQ. This CDR3 is CASSLGQGNNQPQHF. Incomplete CDR3 DNA: TGCGCCAGCAGCTTGGGGCAGGGAAACAATCAGCCC.

This clone was seen many times. The missing CDR3 end, 3 residues past where the read stops, is filled in from the germline J gene. This chain connects TRBV20-1 to TRBJ1-1, with D maybe TRBD1 (5 bases). This CDR3 spans 11 amino acids. Germline V gives CDR1 DFQATT, CDR2 SNEGSKA (reference sequence). Trimming took off 3 bases at V and 3 bases at J, with 5 bases between the two ends. The CDR3 sequence is CSARTDTEAFF. The sequenced part of the CDR3 DNA is TGCAGTGCTAGGACAGACACTGAA.

This clone occurred many times. The read terminates 3 residues before the CDR3 end, so the remaining end is supplied by the germline J gene. The J gene is TRBJ2-3, the V gene TRBV5-1; TRBD1 might be the D (6 bases). Germline CDR1 and CDR2: SGHRS and YFSETQ. The germline V and J ends were trimmed by 6 bases and 3 bases, with 14 bases remaining between them. The CDR3 sequence is 14 residues long. The DNA read from the CDR3 is TGCGCCAGCAACTTTCTAGGGGGTACAGATACG. Translated, it gives CASNFLGGTDT. The whole CDR3 sequence reads CASNFLGGTDTQYF. The full variable domain, its missing parts supplied by reference TRBV5-1 and TRBJ2-3, is KAGVTQTPRYLIKTRGQQVTLSCSPISGHRSVSWYQQTPGQGLQFLFEYFSETQRNKGNFPGRFSGRQFSNSRSEMNVSTLELGDSALYLCASNFLGGTDTQYFGPGTRLTVL.

This clone was detected ten times or more. The CDR3 end lies 3 residues beyond the end of the read and is filled in from the germline J gene. This chain connects TRBV7-9 to TRBJ2-5; no clear D gene. Germline-derived CDR1 and CDR2 are SEHNR and FQNEAQ (reference sequence). This CDR3 region has 12 residues. Deletions cut 0 bases from V and 5 bases from J, with 4 bases between. This CDR3 reads CASSLARETQYF. Incomplete CDR3 DNA: TGTGCCAGCAGCTTAGCGCGGGAGACC.

On this clone itself: Read data end 3 residues before the CDR3 end; the end is taken from the germline J gene. The chain carries TRBV6-2 or TRBV6-3 and TRBJ2-7, with 7 bases lining up with TRBD2. Per the germline V gene, CDR1 is MNHEY and CDR2 is SVGEGT. The junction had 6 bases not matched to a gene; V was cut back by 4 bases and J by 0 bases. The CDR3 sequence is 15 residues long. CDR3 DNA (partial): TGTGCCAGCAGTTCCCGGGGGGAAGGCTCCTACGAG. It translates to CASSSRGEGSYE. The full CDR3 is CASSSRGEGSYEQYF.

This clone was counted only a few times. The read finishes 3 residues shy of the CDR3 end, and the germline J gene is used to complete it. The gene calls are TRBV5-6 and TRBJ2-7; a weak D match, TRBD1 (6 bases). The CDR3 is 13 amino acids. Deletions cut 1 base from V and 2 bases from J, with 7 bases between. Germline V gives CDR1 SGHDT, CDR2 YYEEEE. CDR3 in amino acids: CASSLTGPYEQYF. Partial CDR3 DNA: TGTGCCAGCAGCTTGACAGGGCCCTACGAG.

This clone was observed many times. Read coverage stops 3 residues before the CDR3 terminus; the germline J gene supplies the remainder. The rearrangement uses TRBV20-1 and TRBJ1-4, with D possibly TRBD1 on 6 matching bases. V was cut by 6 bases and J by 4 bases, with 12 bases left in between. The CDR3 length is 13 residues. The germline V gene encodes CDR1 DFQATT and CDR2 SNEGSKA (reference sequence). Partial CDR3 DNA: TGCAGTGCGAGGACAGCCGATAATGAAAAA. It is translated as CSARTADNEK. The full CDR3 reads CSARTADNEKLFF.

This clone has ten or more counts. Coverage ceases 3 residues before the CDR3 finishes, and the germline J gene fills in the end. The rearrangement uses TRBV18 and TRBJ2-1; no clear D gene. Germline CDR1 reads KGHSH; CDR2 reads LQKENI. The V end lost 1 base, the J end lost 6 bases, and 10 bases lay between the germline ends. The CDR3 extends over 14 amino acids. The CDR3 sequence is CASSPLGSPNEQFF. The CDR3 DNA, read in part, is TGTGCCAGCTCACCACTCGGGTCTCCCAATGAG. Combining the CDR3 with reference TRBV18 and TRBJ2-1 gives the whole variable domain NAGVMQNPRHLVRRRGQEARLRCSPMKGHSHVYWYRQLPEEGLKFMVYLQKENIIDESGMPKERFSAEFPKEGPSILRIQQVVRGDSAAYFCASSPLGSPNEQFFGPGTRLTVL.

This clone appeared many times. The read comes to an end 3 residues before the CDR3 does, leaving the germline J gene to fill in the end. V is TRBV6-1 and J is TRBJ1-2; 7 bases align to TRBD1. The CDR3 is 13 amino acids. Germline V gene data show CDR1 as MNHNS and CDR2 as SASEGT. The CDR3 loop is CASSEITGVGYTF. Partial CDR3 DNA: TGTGCCAGCAGTGAAATAACAGGGGTCGGC.

Ten or more counts support this clone. The sequenced fragment ends 3 residues before the CDR3 boundary, so the rest is inferred from the germline J gene. V usage is TRBV5-4 and J usage is TRBJ1-3, with D possibly TRBD1 on 5 matching bases. This CDR3 has 16 amino acids. V was shortened by 3 bases and J by 0 bases, with 13 bases between the two germline ends. The germline gives CDR1 SGHNT, CDR2 YYREEE (reference sequence). CDR3 residues: CASSSPDSYSGNTIYF. The covered CDR3 bases are TGTGCCAGCAGCTCTCCCGACAGTTACTCTGGAAACACC.

In this sample, this clone turned up a few times. The read terminates 3 residues before the CDR3 end, so the remaining end is supplied by the germline J gene. This rearrangement joins TRBV19 to TRBJ1-2; a possible D gene is TRBD1 (5 bases). The CDR3 is 15 amino acids. Trimming removed 5 bases from V and 0 bases from J, with 13 bases in between. The germline V gene has CDR1 LNHDA and CDR2 SQIVND (reference sequence). CDR3 sequence reads: CASSPRWGANYGYTF. CDR3 bases read: TGTGCCAGTAGTCCCCGCTGGGGGGCTAACTATGGC.

Remarks on this clone: The CDR3 extends 3 residues past the end of the read, so its final part is completed from the germline J gene. This same CDR3 is encoded by further DNA sequences in the sample. The chain couples TRBV7-7 to TRBJ2-1, with D possibly being TRBD1 (6 bases). Germline values: CDR1 SSHAT, CDR2 FNYEAQ (reference sequence). V lost 2 bases and J lost 7, with 9 bases in between. The CDR3 is 13 amino acids. The covered CDR3 bases are TGTGCCAGCAGCTTAACACAGGGTAATGAG. Encoded protein: CASSLTQGNE. The full CDR3 reads CASSLTQGNEQFF.

This clone was counted between two and nine times. The read terminates 3 residues before the CDR3 end, so the remaining end is supplied by the germline J gene. The genes are TRBV20-1 and TRBJ2-7; D uncertain. Trimming left V 1 base short and J 0 bases short, with 7 bases between. The CDR3 loop spans 13 amino acids. Per germline, CDR1 DFQATT and CDR2 SNEGSKA (reference sequence). The CDR3 loop is CSARAQRSYEQYF. CDR3 DNA, as far as it was read: TGCAGTGCTAGAGCTCAGCGCTCCTACGAG.